This T cell receptor beta chain stems from a study of blood T cell repertoires in COVID-19. Assay: immunoSEQ multiplex PCR; the TCRdb copy retains only in-frame clones and omits some. The sample includes roughly 150,000 clones, about 85% of them seen just once. Germline loops: CDR1 SGHAT, CDR2 FQNNGV. The CDR3 contains 15 residues. V gave up 1 base and J gave up 8 bases, with 14 bases separating them. The Seattle patients joined while their infection was active and were tracked longitudinally afterward. This clone has only one observation. This clonotype originated in a man at least 80 years old with COVID-19, enrolled during active disease. The specimen was peripheral blood. This sequence joins TRBV11-2 and TRBJ1-4; D unresolved. The CDR3 DNA is TGTGCCAGCAGCTTAGCTTTTGGGAGGGAAGAAAAACTGTTTTTT. It encodes CASSLAFGREEKLFF.